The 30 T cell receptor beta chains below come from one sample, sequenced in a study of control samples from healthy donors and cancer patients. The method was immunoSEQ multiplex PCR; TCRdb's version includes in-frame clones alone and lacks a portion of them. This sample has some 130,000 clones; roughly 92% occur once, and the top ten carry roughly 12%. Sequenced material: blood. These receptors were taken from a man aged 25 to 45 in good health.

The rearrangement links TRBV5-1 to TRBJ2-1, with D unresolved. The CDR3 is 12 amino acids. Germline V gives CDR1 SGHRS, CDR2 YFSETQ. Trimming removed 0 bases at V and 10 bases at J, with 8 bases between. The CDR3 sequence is CASSLVATEQFF. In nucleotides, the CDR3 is TGCGCCAGCAGCTTGGTGGCTACCGAGCAGTTCTTC.

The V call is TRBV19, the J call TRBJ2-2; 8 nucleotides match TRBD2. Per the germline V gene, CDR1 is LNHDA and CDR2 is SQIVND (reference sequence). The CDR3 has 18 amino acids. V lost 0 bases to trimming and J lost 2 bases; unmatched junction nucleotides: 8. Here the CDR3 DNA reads TGTGCCAGTAGTATAGAGGGTGTTAGCGGGAAAAACACCGGGGAGCTGTTTTTT. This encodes CASSIEGVSGKNTGELFF. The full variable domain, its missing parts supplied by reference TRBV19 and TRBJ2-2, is DGGITQSPKYLFRKEGQNVTLSCEQNLNHDAMYWYRQDPGQGLRLIYYSQIVNDFQKGDIAEGYSVSREKKESFPLTVTSAQKNPTAFYLCASSIEGVSGKNTGELFFGEGSRLTVL.

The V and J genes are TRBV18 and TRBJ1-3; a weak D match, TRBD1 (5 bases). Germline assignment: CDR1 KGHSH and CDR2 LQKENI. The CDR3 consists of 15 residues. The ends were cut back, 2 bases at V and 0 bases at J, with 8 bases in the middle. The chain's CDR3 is CASSPTGLSGNTIYF. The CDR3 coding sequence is TGTGCCAGCTCACCAACAGGACTCTCTGGAAACACCATATATTTT.

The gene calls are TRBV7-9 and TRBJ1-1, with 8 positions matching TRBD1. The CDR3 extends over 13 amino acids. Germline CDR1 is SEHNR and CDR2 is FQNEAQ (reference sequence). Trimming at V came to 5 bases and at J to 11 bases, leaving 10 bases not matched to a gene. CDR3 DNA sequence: TGTGCCAGCAGCCGCGGACAGGGCCTTAGGGCTTTCTTT. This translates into CASSRGQGLRAFF.

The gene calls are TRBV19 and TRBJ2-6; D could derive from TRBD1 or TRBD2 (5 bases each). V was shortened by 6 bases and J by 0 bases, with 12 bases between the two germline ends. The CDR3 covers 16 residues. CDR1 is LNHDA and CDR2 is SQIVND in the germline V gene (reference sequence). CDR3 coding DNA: TGTGCCAGTAGCCGGGACGGTGGCTCTGGGGCCAACGTCCTGACTTTC. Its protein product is CASSRDGGSGANVLTF.

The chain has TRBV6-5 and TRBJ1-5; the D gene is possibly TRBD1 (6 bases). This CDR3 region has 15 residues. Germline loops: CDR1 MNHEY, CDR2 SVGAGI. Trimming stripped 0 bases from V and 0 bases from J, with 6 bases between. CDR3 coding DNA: TGTGCCAGCAGTTACTCGGACAGTAGCAATCAGCCCCAGCATTTT. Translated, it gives CASSYSDSSNQPQHF.

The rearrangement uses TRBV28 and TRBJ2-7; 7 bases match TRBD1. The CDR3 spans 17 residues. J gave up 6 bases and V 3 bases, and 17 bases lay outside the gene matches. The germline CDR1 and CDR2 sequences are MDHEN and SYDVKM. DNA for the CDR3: TGTGCCAGCAGTTTCTTCAAAATCCGGGACAGAAGGGCCGAGCAGTACTTC. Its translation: CASSFFKIRDRRAEQYF.

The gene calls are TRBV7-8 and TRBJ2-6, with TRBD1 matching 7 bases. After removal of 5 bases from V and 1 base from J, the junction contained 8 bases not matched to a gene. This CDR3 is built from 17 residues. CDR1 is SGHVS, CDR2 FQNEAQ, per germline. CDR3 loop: CASSTGVGGSGANVLTF. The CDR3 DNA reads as TGTGCCAGCAGCACAGGGGTAGGTGGGTCTGGGGCCAACGTCCTGACTTTC.

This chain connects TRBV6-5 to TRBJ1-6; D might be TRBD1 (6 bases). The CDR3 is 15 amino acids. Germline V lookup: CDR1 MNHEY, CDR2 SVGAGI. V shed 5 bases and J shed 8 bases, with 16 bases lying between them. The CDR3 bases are TGTGCCAGCAGTAGGGAGGTTCAGGGGTATTCACCCCTCCACTTT. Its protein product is CASSREVQGYSPLHF.

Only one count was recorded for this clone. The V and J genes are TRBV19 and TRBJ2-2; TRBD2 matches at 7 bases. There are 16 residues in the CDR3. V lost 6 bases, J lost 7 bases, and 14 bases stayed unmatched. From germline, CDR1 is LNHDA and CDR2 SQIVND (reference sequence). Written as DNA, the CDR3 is TGTGCCAGTAGCCCCTTCGGGGGAGGGCATAGCGGGGAGCTGTTTTTT. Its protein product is CASSPFGGGHSGELFF.

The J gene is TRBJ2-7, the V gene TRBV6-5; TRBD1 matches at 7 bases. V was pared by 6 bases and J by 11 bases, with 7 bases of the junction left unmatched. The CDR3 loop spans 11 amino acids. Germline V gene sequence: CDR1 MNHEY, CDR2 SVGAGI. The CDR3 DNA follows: TGTGCCAGCAGCACCGCCGGGACAGAGTACTTC. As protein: CASSTAGTEYF.

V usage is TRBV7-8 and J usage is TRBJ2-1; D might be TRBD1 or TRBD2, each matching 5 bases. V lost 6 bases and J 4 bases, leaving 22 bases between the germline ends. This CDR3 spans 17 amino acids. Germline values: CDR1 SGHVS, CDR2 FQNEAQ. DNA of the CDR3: TGTGCCAGCAGGCTAGTCGGGGCTGTCCGGACGTACAATGAGCAGTTCTTC. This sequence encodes CASRLVGAVRTYNEQFF.

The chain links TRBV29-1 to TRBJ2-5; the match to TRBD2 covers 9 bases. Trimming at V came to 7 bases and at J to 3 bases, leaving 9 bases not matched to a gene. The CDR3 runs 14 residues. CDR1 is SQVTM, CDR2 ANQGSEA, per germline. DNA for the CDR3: TGCAGCGGGAGCCTAGCGGGAAAGAAAGAGACCCAGTACTTC. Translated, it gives CSGSLAGKKETQYF.

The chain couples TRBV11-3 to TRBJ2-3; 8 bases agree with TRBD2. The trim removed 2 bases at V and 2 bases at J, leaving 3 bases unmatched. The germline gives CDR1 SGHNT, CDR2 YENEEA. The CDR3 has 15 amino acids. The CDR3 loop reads CASSLSGRTTDTQYF. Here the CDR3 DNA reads TGTGCCAGCAGCTTAAGCGGGAGAACCACAGATACGCAGTATTTT.

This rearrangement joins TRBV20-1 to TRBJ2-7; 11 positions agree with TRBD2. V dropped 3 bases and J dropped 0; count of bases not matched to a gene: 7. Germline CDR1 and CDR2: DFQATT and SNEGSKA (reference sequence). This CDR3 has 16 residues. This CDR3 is CSASLLAGASSYEQYF. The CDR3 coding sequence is TGCAGTGCTAGTTTACTAGCGGGAGCTAGCTCCTACGAGCAGTACTTC.

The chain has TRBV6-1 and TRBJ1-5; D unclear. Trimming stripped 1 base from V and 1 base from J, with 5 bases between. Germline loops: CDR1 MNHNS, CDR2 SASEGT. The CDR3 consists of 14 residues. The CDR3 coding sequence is TGTGCCAGCAGTGAAGGGTGGAGCAATCAGCCCCAGCATTTT. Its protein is CASSEGWSNQPQHF.

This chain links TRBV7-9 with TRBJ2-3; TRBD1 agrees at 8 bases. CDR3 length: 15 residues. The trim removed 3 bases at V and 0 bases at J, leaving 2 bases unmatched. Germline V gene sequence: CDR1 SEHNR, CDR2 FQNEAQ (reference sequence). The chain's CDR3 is CASSLGQVSTDTQYF. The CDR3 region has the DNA TGTGCCAGCAGCTTGGGACAGGTTAGCACAGATACGCAGTATTTT.

The CDR3 loop is CASARGADYSNEQFF. The CDR3 DNA reads TGTGCTAGTGCCAGAGGGGCTGACTACTCTAATGAGCAGTTCTTC. The V call is TRBV12-5, the J call TRBJ2-1, with D perhaps matching TRBD1 or TRBD2 (5 bases each). The CDR3 has 15 amino acids. V lost 7 bases and J lost 7, with 20 bases in between. In germline, CDR1 is LGHNT, CDR2 FRNRAP.

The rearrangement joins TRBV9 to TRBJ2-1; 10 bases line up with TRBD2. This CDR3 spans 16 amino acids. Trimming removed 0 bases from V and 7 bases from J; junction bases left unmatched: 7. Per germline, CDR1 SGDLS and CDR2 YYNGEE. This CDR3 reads CASSVGLAGVSNEQFF. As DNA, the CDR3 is TGTGCCAGCAGCGTAGGGCTAGCGGGAGTATCGAATGAGCAGTTCTTC.

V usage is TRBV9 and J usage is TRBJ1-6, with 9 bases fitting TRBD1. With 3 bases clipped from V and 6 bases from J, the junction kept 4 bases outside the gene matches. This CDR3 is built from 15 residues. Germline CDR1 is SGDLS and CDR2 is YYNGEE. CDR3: CASSGTGGGNSPLHF. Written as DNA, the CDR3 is TGTGCCAGCAGCGGCACAGGGGGCGGTAATTCACCCCTCCACTTT. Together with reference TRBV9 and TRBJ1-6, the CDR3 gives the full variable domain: DSGVTQTPKHLITATGQRVTLRCSPRSGDLSVYWYQQSLDQGLQFLIQYYNGEERAKGNILERFSAQQFPDLHSELNLSSLELGDSALYFCASSGTGGGNSPLHFGNGTRLTVT.

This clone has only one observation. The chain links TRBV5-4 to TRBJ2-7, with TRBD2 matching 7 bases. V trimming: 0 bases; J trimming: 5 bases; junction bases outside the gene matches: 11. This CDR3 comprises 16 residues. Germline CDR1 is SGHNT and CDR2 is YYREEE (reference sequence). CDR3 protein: CASSLVGGARPHEQYF. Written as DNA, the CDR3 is TGTGCCAGCAGCTTGGTGGGAGGGGCCAGGCCGCACGAGCAGTACTTC. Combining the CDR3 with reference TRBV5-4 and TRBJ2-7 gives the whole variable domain ETGVTQSPTHLIKTRGQQVTLRCSSQSGHNTVSWYQQALGQGPQFIFQYYREEENGRGNFPPRFSGLQFPNYSSELNVNALELDDSALYLCASSLVGGARPHEQYFGPGTRLTVT.

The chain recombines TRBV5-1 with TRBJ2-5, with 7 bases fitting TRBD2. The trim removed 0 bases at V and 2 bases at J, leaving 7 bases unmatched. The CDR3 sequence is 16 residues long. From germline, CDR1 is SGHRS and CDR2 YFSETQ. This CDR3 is CASSLGSSLAQETQYF. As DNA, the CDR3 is TGCGCCAGCAGCTTGGGGTCGTCACTAGCGCAAGAGACCCAGTACTTC.

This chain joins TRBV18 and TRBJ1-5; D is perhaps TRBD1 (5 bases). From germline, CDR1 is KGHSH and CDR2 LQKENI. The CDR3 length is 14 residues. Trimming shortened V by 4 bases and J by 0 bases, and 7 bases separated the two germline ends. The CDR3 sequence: CASSLTDSNQPQHF. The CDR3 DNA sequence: TGTGCCAGCTCACTGACAGATAGCAATCAGCCCCAGCATTTT.

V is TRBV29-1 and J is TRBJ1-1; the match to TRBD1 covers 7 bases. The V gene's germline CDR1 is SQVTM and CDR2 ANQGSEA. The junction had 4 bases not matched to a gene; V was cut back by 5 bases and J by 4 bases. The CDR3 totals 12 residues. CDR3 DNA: TGCAGCGTTCGGACAGGACGCACTGAAGCTTTCTTT. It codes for CSVRTGRTEAFF.

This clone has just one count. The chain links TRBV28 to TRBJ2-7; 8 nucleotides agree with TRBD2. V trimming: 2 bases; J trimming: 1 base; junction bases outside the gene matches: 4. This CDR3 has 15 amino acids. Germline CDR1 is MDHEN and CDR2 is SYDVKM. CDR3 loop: CASSLEASGSYEQYF. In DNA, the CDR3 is TGTGCCAGCAGTTTAGAGGCTAGCGGGTCCTACGAGCAGTACTTC.

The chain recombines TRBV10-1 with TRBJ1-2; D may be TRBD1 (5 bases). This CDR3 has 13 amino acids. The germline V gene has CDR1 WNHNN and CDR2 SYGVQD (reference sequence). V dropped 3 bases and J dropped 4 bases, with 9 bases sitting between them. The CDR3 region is CASSDGGSYGYTF. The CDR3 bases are TGCGCCAGCAGTGACGGGGGTTCCTATGGCTACACCTTC.

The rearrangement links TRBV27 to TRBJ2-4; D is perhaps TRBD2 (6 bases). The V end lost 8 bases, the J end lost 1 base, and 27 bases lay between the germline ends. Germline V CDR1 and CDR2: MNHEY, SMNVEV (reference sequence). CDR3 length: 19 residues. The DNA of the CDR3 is TGTGCCAGCCCTATACGTGGGCCAAGGAGGGAATACGCCAAAAACATTCAGTACTTC. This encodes CASPIRGPRREYAKNIQYF.

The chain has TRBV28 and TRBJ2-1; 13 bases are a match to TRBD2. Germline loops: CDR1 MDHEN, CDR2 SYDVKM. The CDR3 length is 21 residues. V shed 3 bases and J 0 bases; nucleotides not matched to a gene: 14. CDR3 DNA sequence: TGTGCCAGCAGTTTGCAAAGGCCGGGACTAGCGGGAAGGAGCTCCTACAATGAGCAGTTCTTC. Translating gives CASSLQRPGLAGRSSYNEQFF.

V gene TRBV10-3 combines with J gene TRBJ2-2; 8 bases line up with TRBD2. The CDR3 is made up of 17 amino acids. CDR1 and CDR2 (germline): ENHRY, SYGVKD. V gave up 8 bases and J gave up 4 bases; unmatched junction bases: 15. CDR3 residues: CAISLTLAGGGTGELFF. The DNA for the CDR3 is TGTGCCATCTCGCTCACACTGGCGGGAGGTGGCACCGGGGAGCTGTTTTTT.

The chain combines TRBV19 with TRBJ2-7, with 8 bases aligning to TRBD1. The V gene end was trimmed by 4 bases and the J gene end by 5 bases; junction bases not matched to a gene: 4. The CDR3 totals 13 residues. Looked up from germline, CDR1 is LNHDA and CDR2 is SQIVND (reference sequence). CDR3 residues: CASSTDRVDEQYF. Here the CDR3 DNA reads TGTGCCAGTAGTACGGACAGGGTGGACGAGCAGTACTTC.